This TCR beta chain comes out of a study of T cells in women clearing cervical HPV infection. The germline gives CDR1 GTSNPN, CDR2 SVGIG (reference sequence). The CDR3 consists of 15 residues. Trimming at V came to 1 base and at J to 4 bases, leaving 4 bases not matched to a gene. With respect to this clone: Read data end 3 residues before the CDR3 end; the end is taken from the germline J gene.

The repertoire was sequenced with immunoSEQ multiplex PCR; TCRdb's copy has only in-frame clones and lacks some. With 20,000 to 25,000 clones in the sample, the ten largest clones hold roughly 24%. MY09/MY11 PCR detected cervical HPV DNA; dot-blot assigned genotypes. Material: blood buffy coat. The chain employs TRBV30 and TRBJ2-1; 10 bases agree with TRBD2. The sequence was obtained from a woman aged 18-70 years with a cervical HPV16 infection that either progressed to CIN3+ or cleared (not recorded which). The CDR3 DNA, read in part, is TGTGCCTGGAGTGGCCCAGCGGGAGGGTACAATGAG. Amino acid sequence: CAWSGPAGGYNE. The complete CDR3 reads CAWSGPAGGYNEQFF.